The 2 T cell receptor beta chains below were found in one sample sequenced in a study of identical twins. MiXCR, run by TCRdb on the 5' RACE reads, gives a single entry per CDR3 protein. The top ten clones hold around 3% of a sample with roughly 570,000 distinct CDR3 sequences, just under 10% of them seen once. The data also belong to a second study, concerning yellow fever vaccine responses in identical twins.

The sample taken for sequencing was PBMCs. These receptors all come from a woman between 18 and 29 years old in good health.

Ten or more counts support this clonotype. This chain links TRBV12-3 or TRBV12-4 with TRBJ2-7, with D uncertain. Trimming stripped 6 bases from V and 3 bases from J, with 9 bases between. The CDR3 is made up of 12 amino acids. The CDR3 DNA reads TGTGCCAGCAGGGATACAATCTACGAGCAGTACTTC. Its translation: CASRDTIYEQYF.

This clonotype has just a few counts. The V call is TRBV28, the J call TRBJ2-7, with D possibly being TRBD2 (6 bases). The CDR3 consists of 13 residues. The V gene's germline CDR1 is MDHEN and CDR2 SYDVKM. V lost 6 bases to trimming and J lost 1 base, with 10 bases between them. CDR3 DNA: TGTGCCAGCAGGGCTAGCGAGTCCTACGAGCAGTACTTC. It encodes CASRASESYEQYF.